This TCR beta chain derives from a study of blood T cell repertoires in COVID-19. Study in general: Samples came from the United States, Italy and Spain, spanning acute and convalescent COVID-19. The analysed material was cDNA or gDNA that came from T cells, B-cell-depleted T cells, or PBMCs.

Original processing methods: Nucleated cell counts were estimated from reference gene primer amplification. The method was immunoSEQ multiplex PCR; TCRdb's version includes in-frame clones alone and lacks a portion of them. V and J calls and clone size are those listed in that table; D and trimming were worked out from the DNA. This table has about 19,000 clones, 88% appearing once. The V gene's germline CDR1 is KGHSH and CDR2 LQKENI. Trimming pared 4 bases from V and 0 bases from J, leaving 9 bases between. The CDR3 totals 14 residues. What was sequenced was peripheral blood. The receptor comes from a human donor in a cohort sampled during active COVID-19. This chain connects TRBV18 to TRBJ1-1; D is ambiguous. CDR3 sequence reads: CASSRGSMNTEAFF. The DNA of the CDR3 is TGTGCCAGCTCACGAGGGTCCATGAACACTGAAGCTTTCTTT. The variable domain in full, with the rest retrieved from reference TRBV18 and TRBJ1-1, is NAGVMQNPRHLVRRRGQEARLRCSPMKGHSHVYWYRQLPEEGLKFMVYLQKENIIDESGMPKERFSAEFPKEGPSILRIQQVVRGDSAAYFCASSRGSMNTEAFFGQGTRLTVV.